This TCR beta chain came from a study of blood T cell repertoires in COVID-19. Study information: The origin of the acute and convalescent COVID-19 samples was the United States, Italy and Spain.

CDR1 SQVTM and CDR2 ANQGSEA come from the germline V gene. The CDR3 length is 12 residues. Trimming stripped 6 bases from V and 6 bases from J, with 14 bases between. This clone has just one count. Repertoires were generated with immunoSEQ multiplex PCR, while TCRdb's copy carries only in-frame clones and drops some. The table has 200,000 to 250,000 clones, about 88% seen once. The TCR sequence derives from a man between 65 and 85 years old with acute or convalescent COVID-19. The sample consisted of peripheral blood. The chain is built from TRBV29-1 and TRBJ1-1; the D gene is possibly TRBD1 (5 bases). CDR3 protein: CSVAAGRAEAFF. The CDR3 DNA reads TGCAGCGTAGCAGCAGGGAGGGCTGAAGCTTTCTTT.